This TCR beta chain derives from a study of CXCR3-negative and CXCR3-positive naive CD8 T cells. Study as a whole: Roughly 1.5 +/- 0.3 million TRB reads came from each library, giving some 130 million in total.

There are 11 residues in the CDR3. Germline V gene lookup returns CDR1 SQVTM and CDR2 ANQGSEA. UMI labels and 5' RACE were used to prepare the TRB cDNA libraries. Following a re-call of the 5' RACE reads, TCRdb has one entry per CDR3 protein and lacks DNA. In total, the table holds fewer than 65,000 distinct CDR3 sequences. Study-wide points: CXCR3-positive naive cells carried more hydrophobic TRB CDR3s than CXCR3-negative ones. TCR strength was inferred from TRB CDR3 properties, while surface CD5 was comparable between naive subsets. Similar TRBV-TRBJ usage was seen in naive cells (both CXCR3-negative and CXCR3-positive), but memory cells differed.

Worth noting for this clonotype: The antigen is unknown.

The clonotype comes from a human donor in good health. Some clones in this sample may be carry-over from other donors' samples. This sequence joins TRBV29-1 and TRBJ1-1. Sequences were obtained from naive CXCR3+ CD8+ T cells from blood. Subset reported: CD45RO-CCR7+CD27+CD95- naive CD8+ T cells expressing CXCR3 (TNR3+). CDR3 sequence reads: CSVEANTEAFF.